The clone carrying this T cell receptor beta chain was seen at least ten times. Its antigen is unidentified. V lost 0 bases and J lost 1; bases outside the gene matches: 3. The CDR3 totals 15 residues. CDR1 SGHRS and CDR2 YFSETQ come from the germline V gene. TCRdb analysed the 5' RACE reads with MiXCR anew, one entry per CDR3 protein. The table records around 690,000 distinct CDR3 sequences, approximately 21% of them present only once. The sample is drawn from a study of identical twins. Study results and caveats: Reduced insertions were recorded for abundant cord blood beta clonotypes, with no such pattern in memory repertoires.

The data also belong to a second study, concerning T cells expressing NK-cell markers. From that study: Seven HCMV-seropositive donors and one seronegative donor made up the eight sequenced donors.

The chain couples TRBV5-1 to TRBJ2-7; 8 bases agree with TRBD2. The sequence was collected from a woman aged 18 to 35 in good health. Sequencing input: PBMCs. This chain's CDR3 is CASSLGAGVSYEQYF. The CDR3 region has the DNA TGCGCCAGCAGCTTGGGAGCGGGGGTGTCCTACGAGCAGTACTTC.